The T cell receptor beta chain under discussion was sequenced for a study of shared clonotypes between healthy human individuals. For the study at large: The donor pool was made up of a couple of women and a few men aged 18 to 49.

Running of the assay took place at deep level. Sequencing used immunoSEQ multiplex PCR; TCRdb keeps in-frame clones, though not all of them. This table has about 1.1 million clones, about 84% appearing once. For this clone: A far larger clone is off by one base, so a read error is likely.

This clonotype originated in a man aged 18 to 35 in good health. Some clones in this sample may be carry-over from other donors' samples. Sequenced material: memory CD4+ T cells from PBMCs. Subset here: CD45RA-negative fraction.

CDR3: CASSWNTGELFF. CDR3 DNA: TGTGCCAGCAGCTGGAACACCGGGGAGCTGTTTTTT. V usage is TRBV7-3 and J usage is TRBJ2-2, with D hard to call. The CDR3 consists of 12 residues. V was trimmed by 4 bases and J by 1 base, leaving 1 base between them. In germline, CDR1 is SGHTA, CDR2 FQGTGA.